This T cell receptor (beta chain) was sequenced for a study of Graves' ophthalmopathy and Graves' hyperthyroidism. Regarding the study as a whole: A model built from 13 signatures distinguished ophthalmopathy from stable hyperthyroidism with around 91% sensitivity and approximately 82% specificity.

TCR beta CDR3 amplification used RNA transcripts. HTBI primers served in a first-round RT-PCR, which a second-round multiplex PCR followed. TCRdb fed the multiplex PCR reads into MiXCR, producing one record per CDR3 protein. Among over a million distinct CDR3 sequences listed, about 35% were seen once. This CDR3 region has 15 residues. Germline V lookup: CDR1 SEHNR, CDR2 FQNEAQ (reference sequence). Uncontrolled infections, pregnancy, lactation or other autoimmune diseases led to patient exclusion. Diagnosis used clinical symptoms, serum thyroxine, TRAb, thyroid ultrasound and orbital computed tomography. Notes on this clonotype: Its antigen is still unknown. One end of the junction varies from germline; a read error may be responsible.

This sequence joins TRBV7-9 and TRBJ1-2; possible D gene TRBD1, 5 bases. The sequencing input was peripheral blood or thyroid tissue (not recorded which). The receptor was derived from an adult man with Graves' hyperthyroidism. DNA of the CDR3: TGCGCCAGCAGCCAAGTCGGGCAGGGCGCCTATGGCTACACCTTC. This translates into CASSQVGQGAYGYTF.